One TCR beta chain is described in this entry. The target antigen is unknown. From roughly 20-30 mg of unsorted bulk tissue, DNA and RNA were co-extracted together. The cohort consisted of patients whose primary liver carcinoma was surgically resected. A constant-region primer served to make TCR beta cDNA from about 0.5 ug total RNA. Researchers made the TCR beta libraries by running three nested multiplex PCR rounds with slightly modified ARM-PCR. TCRdb reprocessed the multiplex PCR reads via MiXCR and lists one record per CDR3 protein. This sample has under 150,000 distinct CDR3 sequences; 65% to 75% occur once, and the top ten carry about 8%. This entry is derived from a study of tumor-infiltrating lymphocytes in primary liver carcinoma. Study at large: Roughly 3.65 to 7.5 million productive TCRbeta reads came from each sample, comparable across tissue types. The study, taken as a whole, reports: Blood trailed tumors significantly in top-250-clone fraction (p = 0.039). Whereas tumor region pairs overlapped more, tumor-adjacent and tumor-blood pairs overlapped less.

This TCR was recovered from a woman aged 55-75 years with primary liver carcinoma and hepatitis B virus infection. Sequenced material: tumor-adjacent normal liver tissue.

CDR3 loop: CSARTSGRGDIQYF. As DNA, the CDR3 is TGCAGTGCTAGGACTAGCGGGAGGGGGGACATTCAGTACTTC. The chain has TRBV20-1 and TRBJ2-4, with 14 bases that match TRBD2. Germline V gene sequence: CDR1 DFQATT, CDR2 SNEGSKA (reference sequence). CDR3 length equals 14 residues. V dropped 3 bases and J dropped 8; count of bases not matched to a gene: 3.